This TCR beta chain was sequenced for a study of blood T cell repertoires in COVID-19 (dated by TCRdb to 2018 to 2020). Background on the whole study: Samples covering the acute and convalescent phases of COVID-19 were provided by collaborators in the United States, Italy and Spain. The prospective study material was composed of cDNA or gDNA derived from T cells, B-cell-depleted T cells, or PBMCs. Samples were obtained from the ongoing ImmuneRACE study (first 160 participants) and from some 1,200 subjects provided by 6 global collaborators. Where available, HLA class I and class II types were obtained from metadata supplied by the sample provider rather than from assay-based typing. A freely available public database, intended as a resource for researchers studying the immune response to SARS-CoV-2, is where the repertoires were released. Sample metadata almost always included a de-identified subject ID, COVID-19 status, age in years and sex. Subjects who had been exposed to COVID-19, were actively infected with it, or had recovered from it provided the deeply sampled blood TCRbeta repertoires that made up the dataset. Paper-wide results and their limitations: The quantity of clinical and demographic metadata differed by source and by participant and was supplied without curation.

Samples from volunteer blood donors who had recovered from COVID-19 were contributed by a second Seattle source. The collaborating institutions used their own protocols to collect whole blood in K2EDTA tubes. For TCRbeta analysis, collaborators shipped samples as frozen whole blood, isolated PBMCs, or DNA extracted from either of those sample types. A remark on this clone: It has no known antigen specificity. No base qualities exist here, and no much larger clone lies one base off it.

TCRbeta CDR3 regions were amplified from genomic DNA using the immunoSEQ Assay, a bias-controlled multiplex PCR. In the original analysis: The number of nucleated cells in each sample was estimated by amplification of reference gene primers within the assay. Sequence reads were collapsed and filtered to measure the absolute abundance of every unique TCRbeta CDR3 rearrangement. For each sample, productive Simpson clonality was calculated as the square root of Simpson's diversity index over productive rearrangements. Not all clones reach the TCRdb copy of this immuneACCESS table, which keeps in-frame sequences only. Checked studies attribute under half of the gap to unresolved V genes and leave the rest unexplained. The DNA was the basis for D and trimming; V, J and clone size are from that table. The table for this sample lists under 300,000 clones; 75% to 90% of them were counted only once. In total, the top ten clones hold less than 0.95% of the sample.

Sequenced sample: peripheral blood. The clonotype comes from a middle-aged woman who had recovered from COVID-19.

The nucleotide sequence is TGCGCCAGCAGCCCGGGGGGGGCGGCAGATACGCAGTATTTT. Its protein reads: CASSPGGAADTQYF. The sequence joins TRBV5-1 to TRBJ2-3; the junction holds 8 bases that match TRBD2. The germline V gene sets CDR1 to SGHRS and CDR2 to YFSETQ. The cysteine opens and the phenylalanine closes a CDR3 of 14 amino acids. Only the CDR3 DNA stays, 42 bases, in frame from base 1. From V the trimming removes 4 bases and from J it removes 4 bases, while the gene matches leave 5 bases of the junction unaccounted for.